The 10 T cell receptor beta chains below all came from one sample that was sequenced in a study of shared clonotypes between healthy human individuals. CD45RO-negative, CCR7-selected cells formed the naive CD8 fraction, which excluded terminally differentiated effector memory CD45RA+ cells. TCRdb's table, derived via immunoSEQ multiplex PCR, lists solely in-frame clones and lacks some. The data contain over 2 million clones, just under 95% of them singletons. Sequencing used naive CD8+ T cells sorted from blood. The source of these receptors is a man younger than 35 in good health.

The genes are TRBV4-1 and TRBJ2-7; 7 bases fit TRBD1. Germline V gives CDR1 MGHRA, CDR2 YSYEKL. The CDR3 has 16 amino acids. Trimming cost V 0 bases and J 0 bases; bases outside gene matches: 5. The CDR3 here is CASSQDPGQLSYEQYF. CDR3 in DNA: TGCGCCAGCAGCCAAGATCCGGGACAGCTCTCCTACGAGCAGTACTTC.

This clone appeared a few times. Other DNA sequences in the same sample also yield this CDR3. This chain joins TRBV15 and TRBJ1-1; D is uncertain. V dropped 3 bases and J dropped 4 bases, with 3 bases sitting between them. In germline, CDR1 is LNHNV, CDR2 YYDKDF (reference sequence). The CDR3 runs 11 residues. In DNA form, the CDR3 reads TGTGCCACCAGCAGGGGCACTGAAGCTTTCTTT. It encodes CATSRGTEAFF. Together with reference TRBV15 and TRBJ1-1, the CDR3 gives the full variable domain: DAMVIQNPRYQVTQFGKPVTLSCSQTLNHNVMYWYQQKSSQAPKLLFHYYDKDFNNEADTPDNFQSRRPNTSFCFLDIRSPGLGDTAMYLCATSRGTEAFFGQGTRLTVV.

V gene TRBV7-8 combines with J gene TRBJ2-1; D is unresolved. Germline-derived CDR1 and CDR2 are SGHVS and FQNEAQ. The CDR3 extends over 14 amino acids. Trimming removed 1 base from V and 3 bases from J, with 7 bases in between. The CDR3 loop is CASSLDRNYNEQFF. In DNA form, the CDR3 reads TGTGCCAGCAGCTTAGATAGGAACTACAATGAGCAGTTCTTC.

The rearrangement joins TRBV28 to TRBJ2-7; no firm D call. Trimming removed 3 bases from V and 3 bases from J, with 12 bases in between. From germline, CDR1 is MDHEN and CDR2 SYDVKM. CDR3 size: 14 residues. For the CDR3, the DNA is TGTGCCAGCAGTTTTCGCAGGCTTAACTACGAGCAGTACTTC. Translating it yields CASSFRRLNYEQYF.

The rearrangement uses TRBV2 and TRBJ2-3; 10 nucleotides agree with TRBD2. The junction had 5 bases not matched to a gene; V was cut back by 2 bases and J by 6 bases. Germline V gives CDR1 SNHLY, CDR2 FYNNEI. This CDR3 is 15 amino acids long. In DNA, the CDR3 is TGTGCCAGCAGTGAAAAGCGGGGGGGCTGGGATACGCAGTATTTT. This encodes CASSEKRGGWDTQYF.

This clone was seen only once. An end of the junction differs from the germline gene, which may be a read error. The V and J genes are TRBV5-3 and TRBJ1-6; no definite D call. TRBV5-3 is noted as an ORF with a role that remains uncertain. The CDR3 runs to 14 residues. CDR3 region: CARSLVGSPPSSLF. The CDR3 DNA follows: TGTGCCAGAAGCTTGGTCGGGAGCCCGCCCAGTTCACTCTTT.

With regard to this clone: The sample holds other DNA sequences that translate to the same CDR3. The V call is TRBV19, the J call TRBJ1-3, with D perhaps TRBD1 (5 bases). The CDR3 spans 15 residues. Germline CDR1 reads LNHDA; CDR2 reads SQIVND (reference sequence). Trimming took off 5 bases at V and 0 bases at J, with 11 bases between the two ends. CDR3 sequence (DNA): TGTGCCAGTAGTCGGGACGGTACCTCTGGAAACACCATATATTTT. This gives the protein CASSRDGTSGNTIYF.

The chain combines TRBV6-5 with TRBJ1-5; D unclear. The CDR3 runs to 15 residues. CDR1 is MNHEY and CDR2 is SVGAGI in the germline V gene. V shed 5 bases and J shed 3 bases, with 14 bases lying between them. CDR3 coding DNA: TGTGCCAGCAGTCCTTCCCTCGGGCTCAATCAGCCCCAGCATTTT. As protein: CASSPSLGLNQPQHF.

Regarding this clone: The same CDR3 also results from other DNA sequences found in this sample. The chain couples TRBV6-5 to TRBJ2-3; TRBD2 matches at 8 bases. The CDR3 is 16 amino acids. Germline CDR1 is MNHEY and CDR2 is SVGAGI. J lost 0 bases, V lost 0 bases, and 2 bases had no gene match. CDR3 amino acids: CASSYSTSGSTDTQYF. The DNA of the CDR3 is TGTGCCAGCAGTTACTCAACTAGCGGAAGCACAGATACGCAGTATTTT.

This clone was detected once. The rearrangement uses TRBV27 and TRBJ2-7; perhaps TRBD2 as D (6 bases). This CDR3 comprises 15 residues. Trimming took off 5 bases at V and 0 bases at J, with 14 bases between the two ends. CDR1 and CDR2 (germline): MNHEY, SMNVEV (reference sequence). CDR3 in DNA: TGTGCCAGCAGTCCGCGGGACTCACTCTCCTACGAGCAGTACTTC. It specifies CASSPRDSLSYEQYF.